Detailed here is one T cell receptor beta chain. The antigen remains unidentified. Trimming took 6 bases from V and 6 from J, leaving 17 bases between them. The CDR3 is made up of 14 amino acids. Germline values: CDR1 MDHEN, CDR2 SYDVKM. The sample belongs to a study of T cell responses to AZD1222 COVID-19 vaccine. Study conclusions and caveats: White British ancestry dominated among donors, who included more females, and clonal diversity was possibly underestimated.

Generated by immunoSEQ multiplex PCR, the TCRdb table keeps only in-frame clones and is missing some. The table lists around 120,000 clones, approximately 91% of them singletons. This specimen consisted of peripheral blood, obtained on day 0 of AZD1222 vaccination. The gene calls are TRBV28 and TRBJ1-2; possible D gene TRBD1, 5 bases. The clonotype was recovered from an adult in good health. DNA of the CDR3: TGTGCCAGCAGGGAGCGGGGCCCCCGAGATGGCTACACCTTC. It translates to CASRERGPRDGYTF.